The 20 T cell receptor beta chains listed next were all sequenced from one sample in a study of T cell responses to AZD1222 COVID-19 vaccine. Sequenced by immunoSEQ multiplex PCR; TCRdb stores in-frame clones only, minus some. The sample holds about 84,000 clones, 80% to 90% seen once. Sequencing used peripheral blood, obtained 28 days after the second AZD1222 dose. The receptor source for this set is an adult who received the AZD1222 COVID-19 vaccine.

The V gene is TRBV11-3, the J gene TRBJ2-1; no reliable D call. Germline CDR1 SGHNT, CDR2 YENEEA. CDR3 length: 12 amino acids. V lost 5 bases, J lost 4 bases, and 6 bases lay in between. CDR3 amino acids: CASSGPYNEQFF. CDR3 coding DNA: TGTGCCAGCAGCGGGCCTTACAATGAGCAGTTCTTC.

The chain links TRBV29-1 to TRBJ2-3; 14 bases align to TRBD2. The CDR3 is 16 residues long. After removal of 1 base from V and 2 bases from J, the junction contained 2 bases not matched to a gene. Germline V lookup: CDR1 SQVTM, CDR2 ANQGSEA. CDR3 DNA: TGCAGCGTTGAAGCGGGACTAGCGGGAGTCACAGATACGCAGTATTTT. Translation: CSVEAGLAGVTDTQYF.

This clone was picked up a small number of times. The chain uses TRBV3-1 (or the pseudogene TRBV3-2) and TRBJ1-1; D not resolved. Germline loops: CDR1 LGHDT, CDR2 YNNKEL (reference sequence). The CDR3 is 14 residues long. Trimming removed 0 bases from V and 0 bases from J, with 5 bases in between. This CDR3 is CASSQDQMNTEAFF. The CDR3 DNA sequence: TGTGCCAGCAGCCAAGACCAGATGAACACTGAAGCTTTCTTT.

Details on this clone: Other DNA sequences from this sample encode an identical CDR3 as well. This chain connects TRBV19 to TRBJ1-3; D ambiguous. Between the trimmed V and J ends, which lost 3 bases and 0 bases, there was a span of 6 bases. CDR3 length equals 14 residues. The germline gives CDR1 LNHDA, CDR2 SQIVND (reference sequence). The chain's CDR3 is CASSIRYSGNTIYF. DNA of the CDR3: TGTGCCAGTAGTATCAGGTACTCTGGAAACACCATATATTTT.

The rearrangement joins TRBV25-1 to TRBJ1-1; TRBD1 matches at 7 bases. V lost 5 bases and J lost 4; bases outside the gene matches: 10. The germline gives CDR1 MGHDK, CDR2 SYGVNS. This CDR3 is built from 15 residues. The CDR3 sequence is CASSSRGTAGTEAFF. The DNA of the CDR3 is TGTGCCAGCAGTTCAAGGGGGACAGCGGGCACTGAAGCTTTCTTT.

The CDR3 reads CASSYGPSPYEQYF. Written as DNA, the CDR3 is TGTGCCAGCAGTTATGGGCCTAGCCCCTACGAGCAGTACTTC. The chain employs TRBV6-2 or TRBV6-3 and TRBJ2-7, with D perhaps matching TRBD2 (5 bases). CDR3 size: 14 residues. Deletions cut 3 bases from V and 2 bases from J, with 11 bases between. CDR1 is MNHEY and CDR2 is SVGEGT in the germline V gene.

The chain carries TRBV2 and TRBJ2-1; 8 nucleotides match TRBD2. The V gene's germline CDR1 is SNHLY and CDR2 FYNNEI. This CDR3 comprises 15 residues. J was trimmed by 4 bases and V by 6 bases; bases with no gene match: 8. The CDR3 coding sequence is TGTGCCAGCAGAATAAGGGCGGGGGGATACAATGAGCAGTTCTTC. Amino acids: CASRIRAGGYNEQFF.

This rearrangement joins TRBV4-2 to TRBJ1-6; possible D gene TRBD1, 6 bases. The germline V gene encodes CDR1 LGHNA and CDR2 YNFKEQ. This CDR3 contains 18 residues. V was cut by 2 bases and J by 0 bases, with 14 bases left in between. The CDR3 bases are TGTGCCAGCAGCCAACGGTTAGGGGGGAGCTCCTATAATTCACCCCTCCACTTT. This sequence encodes CASSQRLGGSSYNSPLHF.

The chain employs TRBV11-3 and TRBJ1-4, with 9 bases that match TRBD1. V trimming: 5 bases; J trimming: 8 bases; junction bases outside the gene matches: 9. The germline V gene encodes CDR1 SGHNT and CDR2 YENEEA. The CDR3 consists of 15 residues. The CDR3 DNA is TGTGCCAGCAGCAAACGACAGGGGGGACAAGAAAAACTGTTTTTT. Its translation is CASSKRQGGQEKLFF.

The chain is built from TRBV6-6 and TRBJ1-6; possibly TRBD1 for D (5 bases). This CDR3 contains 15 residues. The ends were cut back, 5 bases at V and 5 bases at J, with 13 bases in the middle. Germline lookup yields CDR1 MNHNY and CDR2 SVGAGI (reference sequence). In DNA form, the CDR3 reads TGTGCCAGCAGTCCCGGGACTGAGAATAATTCACCCCTCCACTTT. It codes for CASSPGTENNSPLHF.

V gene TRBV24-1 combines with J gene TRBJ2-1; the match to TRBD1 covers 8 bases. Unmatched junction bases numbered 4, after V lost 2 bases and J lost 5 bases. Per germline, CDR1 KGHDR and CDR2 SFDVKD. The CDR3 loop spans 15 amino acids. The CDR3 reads CATSDYDRGNNEQFF. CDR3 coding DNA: TGTGCCACCAGTGATTATGACAGGGGTAACAATGAGCAGTTCTTC.

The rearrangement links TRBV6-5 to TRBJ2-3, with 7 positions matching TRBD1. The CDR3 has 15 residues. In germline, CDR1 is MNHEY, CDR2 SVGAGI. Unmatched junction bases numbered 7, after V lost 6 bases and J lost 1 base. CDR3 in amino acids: CASRSRDSGTDTQYF. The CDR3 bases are TGTGCCAGCAGATCCCGGGACAGCGGCACAGATACGCAGTATTTT.

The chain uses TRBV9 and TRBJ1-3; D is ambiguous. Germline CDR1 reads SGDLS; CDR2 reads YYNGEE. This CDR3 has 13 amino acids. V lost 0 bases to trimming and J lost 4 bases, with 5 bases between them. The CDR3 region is CASSVDRGNTIYF. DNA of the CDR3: TGTGCCAGCAGCGTAGACAGAGGAAACACCATATATTTT.

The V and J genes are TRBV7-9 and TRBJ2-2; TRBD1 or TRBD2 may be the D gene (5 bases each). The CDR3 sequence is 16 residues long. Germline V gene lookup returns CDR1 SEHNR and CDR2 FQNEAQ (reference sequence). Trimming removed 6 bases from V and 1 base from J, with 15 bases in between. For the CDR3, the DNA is TGTGCCAGCAGGGTTGCCGGGACGGAGAACACCGGGGAGCTGTTTTTT. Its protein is CASRVAGTENTGELFF. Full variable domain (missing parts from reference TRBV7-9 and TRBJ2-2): DTGVSQNPRHKITKRGQNVTFRCDPISEHNRLYWYRQTLGQGPEFLTYFQNEAQLEKSRLLSDRFSAERPKGSFSTLEIQRTEQGDSAMYLCASRVAGTENTGELFFGEGSRLTVL.

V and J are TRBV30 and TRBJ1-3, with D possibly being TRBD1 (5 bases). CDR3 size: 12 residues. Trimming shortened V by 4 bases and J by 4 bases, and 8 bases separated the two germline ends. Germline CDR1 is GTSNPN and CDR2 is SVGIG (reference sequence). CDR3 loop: CAWNPGGNTIYF. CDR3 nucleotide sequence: TGTGCCTGGAATCCAGGGGGAAACACCATATATTTT.

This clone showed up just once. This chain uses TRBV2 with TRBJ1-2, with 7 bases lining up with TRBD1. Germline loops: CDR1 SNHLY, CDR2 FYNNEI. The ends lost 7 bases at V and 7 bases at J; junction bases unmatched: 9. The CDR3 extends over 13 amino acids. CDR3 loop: CASMEGAKSGYTF. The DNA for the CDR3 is TGTGCCAGCATGGAGGGGGCGAAAAGTGGCTACACCTTC. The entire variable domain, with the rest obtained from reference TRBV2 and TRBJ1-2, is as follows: EPEVTQTPSHQVTQMGQEVILRCVPISNHLYFYWYRQILGQKVEFLVSFYNNEISEKSEIFDDQFSVERPDGSNFTLKIRSTKLEDSAMYFCASMEGAKSGYTFGSGTRLTVV.

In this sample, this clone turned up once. The CDR3 protein is CASSQQGGKNIQYF. The CDR3, as DNA: TGTGCCAGCAGCCAACAGGGCGGAAAAAACATTCAGTACTTC. The J gene is TRBJ2-4, the V gene TRBV7-2; tentative D call: TRBD1 (6 bases). This CDR3 has 14 amino acids. Germline V gives CDR1 SGHTA, CDR2 FQGNSA. V was pared by 5 bases and J by 4 bases, with 12 bases between. Full variable domain (outside the CDR3, taken from reference TRBV7-2 and TRBJ2-4): GAGVSQSPSNKVTEKGKDVELRCDPISGHTALYWYRQSLGQGLEFLIYFQGNSAPDKSGLPSDRFSAERTGGSVSTLTIQRTQQEDSAVYLCASSQQGGKNIQYFGAGTRLSVL.

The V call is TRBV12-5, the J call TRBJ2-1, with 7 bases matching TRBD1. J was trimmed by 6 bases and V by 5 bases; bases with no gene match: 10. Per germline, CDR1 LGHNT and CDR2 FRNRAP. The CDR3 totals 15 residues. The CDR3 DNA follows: TGTGCTAGTGGTCCCGACAGGGTTTTGTCCAATGAGCAGTTCTTC. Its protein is CASGPDRVLSNEQFF.

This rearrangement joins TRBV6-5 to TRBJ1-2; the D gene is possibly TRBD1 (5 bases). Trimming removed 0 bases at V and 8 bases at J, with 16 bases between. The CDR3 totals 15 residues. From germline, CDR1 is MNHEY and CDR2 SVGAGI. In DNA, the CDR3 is TGTGCCAGCAGTTACTCCTACAGGTTCGAGGGGGGCTACACCTTC. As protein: CASSYSYRFEGGYTF.

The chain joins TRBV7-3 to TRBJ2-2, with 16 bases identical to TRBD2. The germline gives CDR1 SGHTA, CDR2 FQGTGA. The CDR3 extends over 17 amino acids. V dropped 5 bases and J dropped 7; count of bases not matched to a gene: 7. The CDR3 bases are TGTGCCAGCAGCATAGGGACTAGCGGGAGGGCCGTCGGGGAGCTGTTTTTT. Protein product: CASSIGTSGRAVGELFF.